A single T cell receptor (beta chain) is shown here with its context. Its antigen is as yet unknown. Germline values: CDR1 SGDLS, CDR2 YYNGEE. Trimming took 0 bases from V and 3 from J; bases not matched to a gene: 2. The CDR3 is 14 residues long. This record comes from a study of T cells in narcolepsy. Study-level background: Healthy controls were enrolled alongside patients with narcolepsy type 1 or type 2. Whole-study findings and limits: Comparing one patient's CSF and blood CD4+ clonotypes highlighted HCRT- and TRIB2-specific autoreactive clonotypes. Blood of same and different patients, but not healthy controls, reportedly held recurring autoreactive clonotypes.

Profiled with immunoSEQ multiplex PCR; TCRdb holds only in-frame clones, not every one. The data hold around 32,000 clones, with about 76% observed a single time. The origin of this receptor is a human donor with narcolepsy. The chain combines TRBV9 with TRBJ2-7, with TRBD1 matching 8 bases. Sequencing input: CD45RA- memory CD4+ T cells from PBMCs. This CDR3 reads CASSVAGQGYEQYF. In DNA, the CDR3 is TGTGCCAGCAGCGTAGCCGGACAGGGCTACGAGCAGTACTTC.